The rows below give T cell receptor beta chains drawn from one sample of a study of patients and donors after allogeneic stem cell transplantation. TCRdb reprocessed the RT-PCR reads via MiXCR and lists one record per CDR3 protein. The table shows 65,000 to 80,000 distinct CDR3 sequences, with roughly 29% occurring only once. What was sequenced was blood, either unsorted or a sorted T cell fraction (not recorded which). These receptors originate from a human donor who was either an allogeneic HSCT recipient or a stem cell or donor lymphocyte infusion donor (not recorded which). It is not recorded whose cells these are; they may come from a transplant donor. Each CDR3 is given with its conserved first and last residue. The order of the fields is D gene, V gene, clone size, J gene, CDR3 protein, CDR3 DNA. A D gene is named only where the DNA matches it firmly. Not all rows give a size; the values are once, few, many and, for expanded clones, a class.

d_call: NA; v_call: TRBV29-1; clone_size: many; j_call: TRBJ1-2; cdr3_aa: CSAPGSSGAYGYTF; cdr3_nt: TGCAGCGCTCCGGGATCCTCAGGGGCCTATGGCTACACCTTC
d_call: NA; v_call: TRBV7-2; clone_size: NA; j_call: TRBJ1-1; cdr3_aa: CASSFFGGGIPEAFF; cdr3_nt: TGTGCCAGCAGCTTCTTCGGGGGTGGGATTCCTGAAGCTTTCTTT
d_call: NA; v_call: TRBV3-1; clone_size: few; j_call: TRBJ1-1; cdr3_aa: CASSHMTGGTEAFF; cdr3_nt: TGTGCCAGCAGCCACATGACAGGAGGCACTGAAGCTTTCTTT
d_call: TRBD2; v_call: TRBV25-1; clone_size: NA; j_call: TRBJ2-1; cdr3_aa: CASSERLAPYEQFF; cdr3_nt: TGTGCCAGCAGTGAAAGACTAGCACCCTATGAGCAGTTCTTC
d_call: NA; v_call: TRBV7-8; clone_size: few; j_call: TRBJ1-1; cdr3_aa: CASSLERNTEAFF; cdr3_nt: TGTGCCAGCAGCTTAGAGCGGAACACTGAAGCTTTCTTT
d_call: NA; v_call: TRBV12-3/TRBV12-4; clone_size: few; j_call: TRBJ1-3; cdr3_aa: CASSGGLSSGNTIYF; cdr3_nt: TGTGCCAGCAGTGGGGGACTTAGCTCTGGAAACACCATATATTTT
d_call: NA; v_call: TRBV20-1; clone_size: NA; j_call: TRBJ1-1; cdr3_aa: CSAKPDTEAFF; cdr3_nt: TGCAGTGCTAAACCAGACACTGAAGCTTTCTTT
d_call: TRBD1; v_call: TRBV24-1; clone_size: NA; j_call: TRBJ2-2; cdr3_aa: CATSDPGQVNTGELFF; cdr3_nt: TGTGCCACCAGTGATCCCGGACAGGTGAACACCGGGGAGCTGTTTTTT
d_call: TRBD2; v_call: TRBV5-5; clone_size: NA; j_call: TRBJ2-7; cdr3_aa: CASSQIAGGPHEQYF; cdr3_nt: TGTGCCAGCAGCCAAATAGCGGGAGGGCCCCACGAGCAGTACTTC
d_call: NA; v_call: TRBV7-9; clone_size: few; j_call: TRBJ2-2; cdr3_aa: CASSFTGYTGELFF; cdr3_nt: TGTGCCAGCAGCTTTACAGGGTACACCGGGGAGCTGTTTTTT
d_call: NA; v_call: TRBV10-3; clone_size: few; j_call: TRBJ1-3; cdr3_aa: CAISGRDSGNTIYF; cdr3_nt: TGTGCCATCAGTGGCAGAGACTCTGGAAACACCATATATTTT
d_call: NA; v_call: TRBV20-1; clone_size: NA; j_call: TRBJ2-2; cdr3_aa: CSAGQVNTGELFF; cdr3_nt: TGCAGTGCTGGACAAGTGAACACCGGGGAGCTGTTTTTT
d_call: TRBD1; v_call: TRBV4-3; clone_size: NA; j_call: TRBJ1-4; cdr3_aa: CASSQYPGGNEKLFF; cdr3_nt: TGCGCCAGCAGCCAATATCCAGGGGGTAATGAAAAACTGTTTTTT
d_call: NA; v_call: TRBV18; clone_size: few; j_call: TRBJ1-1; cdr3_aa: CASSPPHAASPEAFF; cdr3_nt: TGTGCCAGCTCACCACCGCACGCCGCTTCCCCTGAAGCTTTCTTT
d_call: NA; v_call: TRBV4-1; clone_size: NA; j_call: TRBJ1-6; cdr3_aa: CASSQKQVNSPLHF; cdr3_nt: TGCGCCAGCAGCCAAAAGCAGGTCAATTCACCCCTCCACTTT
d_call: NA; v_call: TRBV7-2; clone_size: few; j_call: TRBJ1-1; cdr3_aa: CASSFRQGQGTEAFF; cdr3_nt: TGTGCCAGCAGCTTTCGGCAGGGGCAAGGGACTGAAGCTTTCTTT
d_call: NA; v_call: TRBV29-1; clone_size: NA; j_call: TRBJ2-7; cdr3_aa: CSVRAMGEQYF; cdr3_nt: TGCAGCGTTCGGGCCATGGGGGAGCAGTACTTC
d_call: NA; v_call: TRBV10-3; clone_size: NA; j_call: TRBJ2-5; cdr3_aa: CATGQETQYF; cdr3_nt: TGTGCCACCGGACAAGAGACCCAGTACTTC
d_call: NA; v_call: TRBV21-1; clone_size: few; j_call: TRBJ2-7; cdr3_aa: CASSKNDTDRGYEQYF; cdr3_nt: TGTGCCAGCAGCAAAAACGATACGGACAGGGGCTACGAGCAGTACTTC
d_call: NA; v_call: TRBV6-5; clone_size: NA; j_call: TRBJ1-1; cdr3_aa: CASALGQVNTEAFF; cdr3_nt: TGTGCCAGCGCCTTGGGGCAGGTGAACACTGAAGCTTTCTTT
d_call: TRBD2; v_call: TRBV29-1; clone_size: NA; j_call: TRBJ2-2; cdr3_aa: CSVGTSAGELFF; cdr3_nt: TGCAGCGTCGGGACTAGCGCCGGGGAGCTGTTTTTT
d_call: NA; v_call: TRBV6-6; clone_size: many; j_call: TRBJ1-1; cdr3_aa: CASSSALNTEAFF; cdr3_nt: TGTGCCAGCAGTTCCGCCTTGAACACTGAAGCTTTCTTT
d_call: NA; v_call: TRBV2; clone_size: NA; j_call: TRBJ2-1; cdr3_aa: CASSTYLYNEQFF; cdr3_nt: TGTGCCAGCAGTACGTACCTCTACAATGAGCAGTTCTTC
d_call: TRBD1; v_call: TRBV20-1; clone_size: NA; j_call: TRBJ1-5; cdr3_aa: CSAIQGLSNQPQHF; cdr3_nt: TGCAGTGCTATACAGGGGCTGAGCAATCAGCCCCAGCATTTT
d_call: NA; v_call: TRBV14; clone_size: NA; j_call: TRBJ2-7; cdr3_aa: CASSQEGLGPRYEQYF; cdr3_nt: TGTGCCAGCAGCCAAGAAGGGCTGGGACCCCGTTACGAGCAGTACTTC
d_call: NA; v_call: TRBV12-3/TRBV12-4; clone_size: NA; j_call: TRBJ2-5; cdr3_aa: CASSAHSETQYF; cdr3_nt: TGTGCCAGCAGTGCCCATTCGGAGACCCAGTACTTC
d_call: NA; v_call: TRBV7-9; clone_size: medium-sized; j_call: TRBJ2-5; cdr3_aa: CASSLEAGTPFETQYF; cdr3_nt: TGTGCCAGCAGCTTAGAGGCAGGGACGCCCTTCGAGACCCAGTACTTC
d_call: NA; v_call: TRBV24-1; clone_size: NA; j_call: TRBJ2-2; cdr3_aa: CATSDLQRTTPSGELFF; cdr3_nt: TGTGCCACCAGTGATTTGCAAAGGACAACACCTTCAGGGGAGCTGTTTTTT
d_call: NA; v_call: TRBV6-2/TRBV6-3; clone_size: NA; j_call: TRBJ1-5; cdr3_aa: CASSYSSGGHQPQHF; cdr3_nt: TGTGCCAGCAGTTACTCGTCGGGGGGGCATCAGCCCCAGCATTTT
d_call: NA; v_call: TRBV12-3/TRBV12-4; clone_size: NA; j_call: TRBJ2-5; cdr3_aa: CASSPRAGIKTQYF; cdr3_nt: TGTGCCAGCAGTCCTAGGGCGGGCATAAAGACCCAGTACTTC
d_call: NA; v_call: TRBV4-3; clone_size: few; j_call: TRBJ2-7; cdr3_aa: CASSQNTNRELAYEQYF; cdr3_nt: TGCGCCAGCAGCCAAAACACTAACCGGGAGTTGGCCTACGAGCAGTACTTC
d_call: NA; v_call: TRBV4-2; clone_size: once; j_call: TRBJ2-2; cdr3_aa: CASSLLDRNTGELFF; cdr3_nt: TGTGCCAGCAGCCTCCTGGACAGAAACACCGGGGAGCTGTTTTTT
d_call: NA; v_call: TRBV5-6; clone_size: few; j_call: TRBJ1-1; cdr3_aa: CASSLPQGHTEAFF; cdr3_nt: TGTGCCAGCAGCTTGCCCCAGGGGCATACTGAAGCTTTCTTT
d_call: NA; v_call: TRBV12-3/TRBV12-4; clone_size: NA; j_call: TRBJ2-2; cdr3_aa: CASSPISQTGELFF; cdr3_nt: TGTGCCAGCAGCCCAATCTCCCAAACCGGGGAGCTGTTTTTT
d_call: NA; v_call: TRBV4-2; clone_size: once; j_call: TRBJ2-7; cdr3_aa: CASSQGFFPSYEQYF; cdr3_nt: TGTGCCAGCAGCCAAGGGTTCTTCCCCTCCTACGAGCAGTACTTC
d_call: NA; v_call: TRBV9; clone_size: once; j_call: TRBJ2-3; cdr3_aa: CASSYTVGVGRRALTDTQYF; cdr3_nt: TGTGCCAGCAGCTATACGGTGGGTGTGGGCAGACGAGCCCTCACAGATACGCAGTATTTT
d_call: NA; v_call: TRBV6-2/TRBV6-3; clone_size: NA; j_call: TRBJ2-2; cdr3_aa: CASSLGRELFF; cdr3_nt: TGTGCCAGCAGCCTGGGCCGGGAGCTGTTTTTT
d_call: NA; v_call: TRBV27; clone_size: few; j_call: TRBJ1-2; cdr3_aa: CASSFSGLDGFGYTF; cdr3_nt: TGTGCCAGCAGTTTCTCAGGATTGGATGGTTTTGGCTACACCTTC
d_call: NA; v_call: TRBV12-3/TRBV12-4; clone_size: many; j_call: TRBJ1-4; cdr3_aa: CASSKQGPNEKLFF; cdr3_nt: TGTGCCAGCAGTAAACAAGGACCGAATGAAAAACTGTTTTTT
d_call: TRBD1; v_call: TRBV10-3; clone_size: medium-sized; j_call: TRBJ2-3; cdr3_aa: CAISGQGDTQYF; cdr3_nt: TGTGCCATCAGCGGACAGGGAGATACGCAGTATTTT
d_call: NA; v_call: TRBV4-1; clone_size: NA; j_call: TRBJ1-2; cdr3_aa: CASSQPGFYGYTF; cdr3_nt: TGCGCCAGCAGCCAGCCAGGGTTCTATGGCTACACCTTC
d_call: NA; v_call: TRBV5-6; clone_size: few; j_call: TRBJ2-3; cdr3_aa: CASSLRLSLFPPDTQYF; cdr3_nt: TGTGCCAGCAGCTTGCGGCTTAGCCTCTTCCCCCCAGATACGCAGTATTTT